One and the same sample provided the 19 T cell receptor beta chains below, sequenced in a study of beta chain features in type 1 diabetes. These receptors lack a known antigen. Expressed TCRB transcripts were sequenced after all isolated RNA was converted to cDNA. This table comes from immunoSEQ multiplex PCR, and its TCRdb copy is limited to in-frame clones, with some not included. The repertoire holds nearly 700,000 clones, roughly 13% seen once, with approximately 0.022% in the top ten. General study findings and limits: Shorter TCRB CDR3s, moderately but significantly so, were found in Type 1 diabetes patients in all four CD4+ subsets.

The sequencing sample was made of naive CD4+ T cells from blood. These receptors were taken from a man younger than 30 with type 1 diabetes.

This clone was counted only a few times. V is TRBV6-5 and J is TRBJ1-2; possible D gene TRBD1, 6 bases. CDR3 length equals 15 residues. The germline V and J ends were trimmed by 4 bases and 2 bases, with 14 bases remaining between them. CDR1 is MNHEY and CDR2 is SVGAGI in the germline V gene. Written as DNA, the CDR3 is TGTGCCAGCAGTTTATACGATGGGACAAACTATGGCTACACCTTC. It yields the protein CASSLYDGTNYGYTF.

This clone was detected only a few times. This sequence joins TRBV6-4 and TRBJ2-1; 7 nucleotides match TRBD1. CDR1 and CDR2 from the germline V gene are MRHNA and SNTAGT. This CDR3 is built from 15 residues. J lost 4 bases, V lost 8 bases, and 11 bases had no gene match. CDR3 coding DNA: TGTGCCAGCTCTCTAGACAGGGAGTTGTACAATGAGCAGTTCTTC. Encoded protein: CASSLDRELYNEQFF.

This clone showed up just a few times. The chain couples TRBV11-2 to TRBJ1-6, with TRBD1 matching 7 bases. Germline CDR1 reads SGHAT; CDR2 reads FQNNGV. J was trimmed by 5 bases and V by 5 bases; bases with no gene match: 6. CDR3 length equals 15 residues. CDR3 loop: CASSGLTGNNSPLHF. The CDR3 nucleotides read TGTGCCAGCAGCGGATTGACAGGGAATAATTCACCCCTCCACTTT.

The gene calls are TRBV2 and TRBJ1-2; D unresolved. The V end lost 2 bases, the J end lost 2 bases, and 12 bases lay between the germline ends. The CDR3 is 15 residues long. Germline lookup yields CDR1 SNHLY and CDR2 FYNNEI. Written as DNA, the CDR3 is TGTGCCAGCAGTGAACAAGGATACGCCAACTATGGCTACACCTTC. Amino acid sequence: CASSEQGYANYGYTF.

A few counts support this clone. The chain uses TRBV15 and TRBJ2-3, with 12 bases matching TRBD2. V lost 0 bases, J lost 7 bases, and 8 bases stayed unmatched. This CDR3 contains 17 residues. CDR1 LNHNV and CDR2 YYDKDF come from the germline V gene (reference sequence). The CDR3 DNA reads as TGTGCCACCAGCAGAGATATTTCGCTAGCGGGGGGGAATACGCAGTATTTT. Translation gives CATSRDISLAGGNTQYF. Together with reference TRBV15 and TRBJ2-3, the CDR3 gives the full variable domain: DAMVIQNPRYQVTQFGKPVTLSCSQTLNHNVMYWYQQKSSQAPKLLFHYYDKDFNNEADTPDNFQSRRPNTSFCFLDIRSPGLGDTAMYLCATSRDISLAGGNTQYFGPGTRLTVL.

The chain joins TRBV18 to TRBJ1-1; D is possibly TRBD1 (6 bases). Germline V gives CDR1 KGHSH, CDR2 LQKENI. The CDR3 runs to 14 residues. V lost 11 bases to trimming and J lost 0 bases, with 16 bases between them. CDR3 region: CAGEQGPMNTEAFF. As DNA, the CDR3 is TGTGCCGGTGAACAGGGACCCATGAACACTGAAGCTTTCTTT. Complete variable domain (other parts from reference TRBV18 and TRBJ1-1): NAGVMQNPRHLVRRRGQEARLRCSPMKGHSHVYWYRQLPEEGLKFMVYLQKENIIDESGMPKERFSAEFPKEGPSILRIQQVVRGDSAAYFCAGEQGPMNTEAFFGQGTRLTVV.

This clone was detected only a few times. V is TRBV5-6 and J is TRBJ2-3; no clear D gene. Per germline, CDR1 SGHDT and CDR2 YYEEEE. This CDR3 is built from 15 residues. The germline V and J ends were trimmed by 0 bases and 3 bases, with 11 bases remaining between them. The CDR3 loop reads CASSLGMVGTDTQYF. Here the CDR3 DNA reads TGTGCCAGCAGCTTGGGTATGGTGGGAACAGATACGCAGTATTTT.

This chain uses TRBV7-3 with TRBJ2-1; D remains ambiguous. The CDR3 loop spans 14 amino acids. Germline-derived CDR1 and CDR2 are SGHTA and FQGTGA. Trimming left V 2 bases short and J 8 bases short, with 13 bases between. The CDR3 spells CASSLGMGWDEQFF. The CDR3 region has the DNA TGTGCCAGCAGCTTAGGGATGGGGTGGGATGAGCAGTTCTTC.

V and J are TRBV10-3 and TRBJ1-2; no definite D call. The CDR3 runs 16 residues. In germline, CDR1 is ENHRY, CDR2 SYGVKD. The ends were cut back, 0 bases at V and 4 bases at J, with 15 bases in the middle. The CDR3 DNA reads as TGTGCCATCAGTGAGTCTCAAGATCCAGGATTCTATGGCTACACCTTC. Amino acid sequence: CAISESQDPGFYGYTF.

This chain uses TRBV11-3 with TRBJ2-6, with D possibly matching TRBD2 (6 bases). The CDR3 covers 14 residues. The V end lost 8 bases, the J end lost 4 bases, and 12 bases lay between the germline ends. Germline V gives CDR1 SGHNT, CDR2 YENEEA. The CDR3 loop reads CASEGGSGANVLTF. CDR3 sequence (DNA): TGTGCCAGCGAAGGAGGGTCCGGGGCCAACGTCCTGACTTTC.

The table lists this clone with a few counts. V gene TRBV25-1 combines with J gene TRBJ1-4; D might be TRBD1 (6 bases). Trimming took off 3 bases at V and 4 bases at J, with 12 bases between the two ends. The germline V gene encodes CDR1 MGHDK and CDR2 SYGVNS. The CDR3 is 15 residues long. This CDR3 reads CASSDGQPGNEKLFF. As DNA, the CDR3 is TGTGCCAGCAGTGACGGACAGCCCGGTAATGAAAAACTGTTTTTT.

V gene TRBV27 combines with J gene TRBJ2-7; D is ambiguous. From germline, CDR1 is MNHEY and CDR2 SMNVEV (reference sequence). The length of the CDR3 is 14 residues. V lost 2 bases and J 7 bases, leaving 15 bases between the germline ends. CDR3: CASSLRALGWEQYF. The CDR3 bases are TGTGCCAGCAGTTTACGGGCCTTGGGTTGGGAGCAGTACTTC.

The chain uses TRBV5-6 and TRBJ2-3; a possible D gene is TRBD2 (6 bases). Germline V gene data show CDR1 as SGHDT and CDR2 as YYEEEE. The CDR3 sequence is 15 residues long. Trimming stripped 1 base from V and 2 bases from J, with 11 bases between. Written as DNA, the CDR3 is TGTGCCAGCAGCTTGTTCGGCGGGACCACAGATACGCAGTATTTT. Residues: CASSLFGGTTDTQYF.

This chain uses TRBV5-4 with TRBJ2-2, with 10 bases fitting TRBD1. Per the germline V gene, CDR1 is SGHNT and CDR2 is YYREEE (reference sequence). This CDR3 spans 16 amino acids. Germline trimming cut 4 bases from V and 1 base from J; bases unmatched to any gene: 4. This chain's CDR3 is CASSQRTGGNTGELFF. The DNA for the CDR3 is TGTGCCAGCAGCCAAAGGACAGGGGGGAACACCGGGGAGCTGTTTTTT. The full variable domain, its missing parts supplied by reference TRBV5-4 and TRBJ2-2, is ETGVTQSPTHLIKTRGQQVTLRCSSQSGHNTVSWYQQALGQGPQFIFQYYREEENGRGNFPPRFSGLQFPNYSSELNVNALELDDSALYLCASSQRTGGNTGELFFGEGSRLTVL.

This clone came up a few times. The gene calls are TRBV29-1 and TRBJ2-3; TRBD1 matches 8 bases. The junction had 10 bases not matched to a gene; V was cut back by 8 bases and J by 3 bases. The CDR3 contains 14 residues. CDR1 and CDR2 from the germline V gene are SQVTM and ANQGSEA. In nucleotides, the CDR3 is TGCAGCTCGATCGGACAGGGCTTAACAGATACGCAGTATTTT. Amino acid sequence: CSSIGQGLTDTQYF.

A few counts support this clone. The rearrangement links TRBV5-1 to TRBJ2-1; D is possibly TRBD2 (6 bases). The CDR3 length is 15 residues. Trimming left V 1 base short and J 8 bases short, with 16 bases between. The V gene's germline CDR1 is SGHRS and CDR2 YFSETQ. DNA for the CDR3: TGCGCCAGCAGCTTGTGGGCAGCGGAGGGGCATGAGCAGTTCTTC. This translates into CASSLWAAEGHEQFF.

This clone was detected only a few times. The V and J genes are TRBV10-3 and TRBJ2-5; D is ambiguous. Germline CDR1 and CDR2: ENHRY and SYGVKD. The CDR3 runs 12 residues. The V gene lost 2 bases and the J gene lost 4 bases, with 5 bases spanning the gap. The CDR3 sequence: CAISEATETQYF. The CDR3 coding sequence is TGTGCCATCAGTGAGGCTACAGAGACCCAGTACTTC.

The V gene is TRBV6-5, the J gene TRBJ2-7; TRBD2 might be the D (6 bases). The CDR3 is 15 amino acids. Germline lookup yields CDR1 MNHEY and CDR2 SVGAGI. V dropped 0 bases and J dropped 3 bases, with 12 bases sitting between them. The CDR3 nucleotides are TGTGCCAGCAGTTACTCAGCCGGGGGAATCTACGAGCAGTACTTC. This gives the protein CASSYSAGGIYEQYF.

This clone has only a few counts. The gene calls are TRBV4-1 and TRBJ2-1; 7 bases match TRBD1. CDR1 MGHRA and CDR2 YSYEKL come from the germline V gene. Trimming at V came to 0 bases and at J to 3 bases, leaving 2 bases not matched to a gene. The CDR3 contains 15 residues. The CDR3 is CASSQEAGGYNEQFF. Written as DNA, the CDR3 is TGCGCCAGCAGCCAAGAGGCAGGGGGCTACAATGAGCAGTTCTTC.